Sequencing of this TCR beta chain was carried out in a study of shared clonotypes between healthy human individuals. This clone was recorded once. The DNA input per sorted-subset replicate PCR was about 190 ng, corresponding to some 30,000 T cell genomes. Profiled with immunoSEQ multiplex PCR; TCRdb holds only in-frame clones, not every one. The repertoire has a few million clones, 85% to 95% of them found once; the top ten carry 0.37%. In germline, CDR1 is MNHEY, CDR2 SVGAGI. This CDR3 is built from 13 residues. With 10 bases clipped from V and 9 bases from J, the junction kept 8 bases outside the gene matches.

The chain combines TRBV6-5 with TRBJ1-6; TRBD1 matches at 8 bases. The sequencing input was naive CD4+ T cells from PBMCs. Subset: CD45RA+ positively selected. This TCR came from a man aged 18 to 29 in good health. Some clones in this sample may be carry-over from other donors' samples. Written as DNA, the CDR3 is TGTGCCACCCGGACAGGGAGTCGTTCACCCCTCCACTTT. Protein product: CATRTGSRSPLHF.